Below are 5 T cell receptor beta chains sequenced from a single sample in a study of blood T cell repertoires in COVID-19. Measured with immunoSEQ multiplex PCR; TCRdb has only the in-frame clones, and not every one. The repertoire holds about 180,000 clones, with 88% as singletons. Specimen: peripheral blood. The receptors derive from a woman aged 25-40 years with acute or convalescent COVID-19.

The chain uses TRBV10-2 and TRBJ1-1; D is unresolved. Germline lookup yields CDR1 WSHSY and CDR2 SAAADI. This CDR3 is built from 13 residues. V was clipped by 4 bases and J by 0 bases, with 6 bases between them. The CDR3 coding sequence is TGCGCCAGCAGTGTGGGCCTGAACACTGAAGCTTTCTTT. This gives the protein CASSVGLNTEAFF.

The rearrangement joins TRBV5-6 to TRBJ2-7; tentatively, D is TRBD1 (6 bases). This CDR3 spans 13 amino acids. Between the trimmed V and J ends, which lost 2 bases and 6 bases, there was a span of 12 bases. The germline CDR1 and CDR2 sequences are SGHDT and YYEEEE. CDR3 protein: CASSFDRPSEQYF. The CDR3 DNA follows: TGTGCCAGCAGCTTCGACAGGCCCTCCGAGCAGTACTTC.

J is TRBJ1-2 and V is TRBV5-1; D not certain. CDR3 length: 11 amino acids. With 5 bases removed from V and 8 bases from J, the gap between germline ends came to 10 bases. Germline CDR1 is SGHRS and CDR2 is YFSETQ. The CDR3 loop is CASRGSRGYTF. The CDR3 bases are TGCGCCAGCAGGGGCAGCCGGGGCTACACCTTC.

The J gene is TRBJ2-1, the V gene TRBV6-1; tentatively, D is TRBD1 (6 bases). This CDR3 contains 15 residues. V lost 2 bases and J 4 bases, leaving 12 bases between the germline ends. Germline CDR1 reads MNHNS; CDR2 reads SASEGT. The CDR3 loop reads CASSERQVSYNEQFF. The CDR3 bases are TGTGCCAGCAGTGAACGACAGGTATCGTACAATGAGCAGTTCTTC.

V and J are TRBV5-1 and TRBJ2-1; 9 bases agree with TRBD1. The CDR3 is 15 amino acids. Germline V gene data show CDR1 as SGHRS and CDR2 as YFSETQ. V dropped 4 bases and J dropped 4; count of bases not matched to a gene: 6. CDR3 sequence (DNA): TGCGCCAGCAGCGAAGGGACAGGGAAATACAATGAGCAGTTCTTC. Amino acids: CASSEGTGKYNEQFF.